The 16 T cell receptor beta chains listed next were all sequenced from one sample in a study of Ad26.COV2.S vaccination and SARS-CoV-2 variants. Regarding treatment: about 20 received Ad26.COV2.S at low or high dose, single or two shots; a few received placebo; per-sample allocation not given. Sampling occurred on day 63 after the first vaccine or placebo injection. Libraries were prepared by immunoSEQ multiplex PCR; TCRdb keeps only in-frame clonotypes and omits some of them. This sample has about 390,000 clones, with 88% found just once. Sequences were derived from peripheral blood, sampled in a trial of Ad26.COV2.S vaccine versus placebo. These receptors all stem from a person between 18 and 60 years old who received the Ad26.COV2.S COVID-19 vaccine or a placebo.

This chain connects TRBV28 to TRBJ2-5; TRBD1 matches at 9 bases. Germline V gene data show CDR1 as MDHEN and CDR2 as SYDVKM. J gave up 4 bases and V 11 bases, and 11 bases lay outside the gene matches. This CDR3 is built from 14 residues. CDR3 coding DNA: TGTGCCGGAAGTACAGGGGGCGCGAGAGAGACCCAGTACTTC. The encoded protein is CAGSTGGARETQYF.

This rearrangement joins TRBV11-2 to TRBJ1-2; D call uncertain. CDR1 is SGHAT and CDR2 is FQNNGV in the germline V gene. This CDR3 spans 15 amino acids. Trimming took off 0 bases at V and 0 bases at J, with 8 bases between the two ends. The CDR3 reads CASSLDPSSNYGYTF. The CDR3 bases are TGTGCCAGCAGCTTAGATCCGTCCTCTAACTATGGCTACACCTTC.

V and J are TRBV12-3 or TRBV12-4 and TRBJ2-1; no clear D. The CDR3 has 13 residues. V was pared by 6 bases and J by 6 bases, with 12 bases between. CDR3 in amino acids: CASSIRRANEQFF. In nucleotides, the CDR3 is TGTGCCAGCAGCATTCGACGAGCCAATGAGCAGTTCTTC.

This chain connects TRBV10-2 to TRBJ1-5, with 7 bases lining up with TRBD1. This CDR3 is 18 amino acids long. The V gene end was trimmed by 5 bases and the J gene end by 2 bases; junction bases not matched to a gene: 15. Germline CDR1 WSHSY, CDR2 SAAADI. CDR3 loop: CASSQHPSRGLGNQPQHF. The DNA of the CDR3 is TGCGCCAGCAGTCAGCACCCAAGCAGGGGGTTAGGCAATCAGCCCCAGCATTTT.

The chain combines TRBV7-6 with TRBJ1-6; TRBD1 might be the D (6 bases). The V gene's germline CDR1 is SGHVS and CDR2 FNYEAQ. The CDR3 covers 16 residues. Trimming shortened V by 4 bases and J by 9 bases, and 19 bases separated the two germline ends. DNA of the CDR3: TGTGCCAGCAGCTCCTACGGGAAGGGGGGGAGTTCACCCCTCCACTTT. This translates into CASSSYGKGGSSPLHF.

CDR3 nucleotides: TGTGCCATCAGTGAGCCCGCGGGGACCCAGTACTTC. Translating gives CAISEPAGTQYF. The V gene is TRBV10-3, the J gene TRBJ2-5, with D possibly matching TRBD2 (5 bases). There are 12 residues in the CDR3. The germline V and J ends were trimmed by 2 bases and 7 bases, with 8 bases remaining between them. CDR1 and CDR2 (germline): ENHRY, SYGVKD.

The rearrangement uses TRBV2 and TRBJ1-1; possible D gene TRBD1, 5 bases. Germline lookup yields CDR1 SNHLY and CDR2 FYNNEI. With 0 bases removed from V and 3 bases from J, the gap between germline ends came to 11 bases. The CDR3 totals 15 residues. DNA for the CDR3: TGTGCCAGCAGTGAAGCTAGGGGAACCTACACTGAAGCTTTCTTT. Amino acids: CASSEARGTYTEAFF.

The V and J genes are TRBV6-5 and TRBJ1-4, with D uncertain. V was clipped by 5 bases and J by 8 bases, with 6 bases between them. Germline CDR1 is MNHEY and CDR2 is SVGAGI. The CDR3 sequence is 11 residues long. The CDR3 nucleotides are TGTGCCAGCAGTAGAGGGGAAAAACTGTTTTTT. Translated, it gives CASSRGEKLFF.

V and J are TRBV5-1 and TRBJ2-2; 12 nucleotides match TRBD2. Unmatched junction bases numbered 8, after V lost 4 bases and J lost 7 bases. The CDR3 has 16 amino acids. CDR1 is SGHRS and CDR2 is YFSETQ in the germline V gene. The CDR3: CASSPLTSGGIGELFF. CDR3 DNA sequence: TGCGCCAGCAGCCCTCTGACTAGCGGGGGAATCGGGGAGCTGTTTTTT.

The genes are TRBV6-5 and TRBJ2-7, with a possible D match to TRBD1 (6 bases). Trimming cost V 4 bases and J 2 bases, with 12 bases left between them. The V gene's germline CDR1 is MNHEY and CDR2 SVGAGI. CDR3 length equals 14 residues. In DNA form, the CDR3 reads TGTGCCAGCAGTTCCACAGGGTCTACCTACGAGCAGTACTTC. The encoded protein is CASSSTGSTYEQYF.

The CDR3 is CASSRDTFNHEQFF. CDR3 in DNA: TGTGCCAGTAGTAGGGACACCTTCAACCATGAGCAGTTCTTC. The chain uses TRBV19 and TRBJ2-1, with a weak D call TRBD1 (6 bases). Germline V gives CDR1 LNHDA, CDR2 SQIVND (reference sequence). Deletions cut 4 bases from V and 8 bases from J, with 15 bases between. The CDR3 loop spans 14 amino acids.

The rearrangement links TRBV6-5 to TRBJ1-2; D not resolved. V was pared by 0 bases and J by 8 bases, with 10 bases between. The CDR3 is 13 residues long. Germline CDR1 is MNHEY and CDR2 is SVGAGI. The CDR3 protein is CASSYSVLKGYTF. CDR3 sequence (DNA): TGTGCCAGCAGTTACTCGGTGCTTAAGGGCTACACCTTC.

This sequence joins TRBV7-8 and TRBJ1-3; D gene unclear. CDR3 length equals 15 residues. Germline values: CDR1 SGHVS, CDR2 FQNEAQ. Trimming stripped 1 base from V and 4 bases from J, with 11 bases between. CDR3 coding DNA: TGTGCCAGCAGCTTAGAATGGGCAGTCGGAAACACCATATATTTT. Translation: CASSLEWAVGNTIYF.

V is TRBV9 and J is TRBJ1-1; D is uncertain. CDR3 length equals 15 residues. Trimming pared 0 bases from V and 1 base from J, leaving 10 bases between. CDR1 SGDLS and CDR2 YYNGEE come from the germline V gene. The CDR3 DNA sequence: TGTGCCAGCAGCGTAGAAGAGGTAGGGAACACTGAAGCTTTCTTT. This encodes CASSVEEVGNTEAFF.

CDR3 nucleotide sequence: TGTGCCAGCAGTGAACGGAAGAACACTGAAGCTTTCTTT. It encodes CASSERKNTEAFF. This chain links TRBV6-4 with TRBJ1-1; D gene uncertain. This CDR3 region has 13 residues. Germline-derived CDR1 and CDR2 are MRHNA and SNTAGT. Trimming took 3 bases from V and 1 from J, leaving 6 bases between them.

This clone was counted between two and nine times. CDR3 sequence (DNA): TGCGCCAGCAGCTTGGGACCTAGCAACGCTGAAGCTTTCTTT. It is translated as CASSLGPSNAEAFF. This chain connects TRBV5-1 to TRBJ1-1; D remains ambiguous. The CDR3 spans 14 residues. Looked up from germline, CDR1 is SGHRS and CDR2 is YFSETQ. V dropped 0 bases and J dropped 6 bases, with 12 bases sitting between them.